Each of the 8 T cell receptor beta chains below was sequenced from the same sample in a study of shared clonotypes between healthy human individuals. Naive CD8 cells lacked CD45RO and underwent positive selection for CCR7, leaving out terminally differentiated effector memory CD45RA+ cells. Sequencing used immunoSEQ multiplex PCR; TCRdb keeps in-frame clones, though not all of them. The sample yields some 2.1 million clones, around 96% seen once. The sequenced sample was naive CD8+ T cells sorted from blood. These receptor sequences come from a man between 18 and 35 years old in good health.

The rearrangement joins TRBV4-2 to TRBJ1-1; D unresolved. Germline values: CDR1 LGHNA, CDR2 YNFKEQ. The CDR3 extends over 13 amino acids. Trimming removed 0 bases from V and 5 bases from J, with 7 bases in between. The CDR3 spells CASSQERRTEAFF. The CDR3 region has the DNA TGTGCCAGCAGCCAAGAACGACGAACTGAAGCTTTCTTT.

This chain connects TRBV2 to TRBJ2-7; TRBD2 matches at 7 bases. The ends lost 3 bases at V and 4 bases at J; junction bases unmatched: 6. Germline values: CDR1 SNHLY, CDR2 FYNNEI. The length of the CDR3 is 14 residues. Written as DNA, the CDR3 is TGTGCCAGCAGTGACCCTACACTAGCGTACGAGCAGTACTTC. Protein sequence: CASSDPTLAYEQYF.

This clone occurred a few times. This rearrangement joins TRBV4-3 to TRBJ2-7; D unclear. Trimming cost V 0 bases and J 1 base, with 7 bases left between them. The CDR3 contains 14 residues. Germline lookup yields CDR1 LGHNA and CDR2 YSLEER. This CDR3 is CASSQEWGSYEQYF. In DNA, the CDR3 is TGCGCCAGCAGCCAAGAATGGGGATCCTACGAGCAGTACTTC.

In regard to this clone: Other nucleotide sequences from this sample produce the same CDR3. The V gene is TRBV29-1, the J gene TRBJ1-1; D ambiguous. Germline lookup yields CDR1 SQVTM and CDR2 ANQGSEA. Trimming cost V 3 bases and J 1 base, with 3 bases left between them. This CDR3 spans 11 amino acids. CDR3 nucleotide sequence: TGCAGCGTTGATGAGAACACTGAAGCTTTCTTT. This gives the protein CSVDENTEAFF.

This chain uses TRBV19 with TRBJ2-3; 9 bases agree with TRBD2. The CDR3 contains 17 residues. V dropped 4 bases and J dropped 5; count of bases not matched to a gene: 13. Germline values: CDR1 LNHDA, CDR2 SQIVND (reference sequence). As DNA, the CDR3 is TGTGCCAGTAGTACCCCCCGATTAGCGGGAGATGTAGATACGCAGTATTTT. It specifies CASSTPRLAGDVDTQYF.

V gene TRBV25-1 combines with J gene TRBJ1-1, with D possibly being TRBD1 (5 bases). CDR3 size: 12 residues. CDR1 and CDR2 from the germline V gene are MGHDK and SYGVNS. The germline V and J ends were trimmed by 5 bases and 8 bases, with 12 bases remaining between them. CDR3 residues: CASSKGRTEAFF. The CDR3 DNA follows: TGTGCCAGCAGTAAGGGAAGGACAGAAGCTTTCTTT. The full variable domain, in which reference TRBV25-1 and TRBJ1-1 provide the parts outside the CDR3, is EADIYQTPRYLVIGTGKKITLECSQTMGHDKMYWYQQDPGMELHLIHYSYGVNSTEKGDLSSESTVSRIRTEHFPLTLESARPSHTSQYLCASSKGRTEAFFGQGTRLTVV.

The chain joins TRBV2 to TRBJ1-1; tentative D call: TRBD1 (6 bases). Trimming shortened V by 6 bases and J by 6 bases, and 23 bases separated the two germline ends. The CDR3 contains 16 residues. The germline V gene has CDR1 SNHLY and CDR2 FYNNEI. The CDR3 nucleotides read TGTGCCAGCAGACTCCCCCGGGTGGGGGGCCCCCCTGAAGCTTTCTTT. It encodes CASRLPRVGGPPEAFF.

The chain couples TRBV11-2 to TRBJ1-2; D remains ambiguous. V was shortened by 1 base and J by 0 bases, with 15 bases between the two germline ends. This CDR3 region has 17 residues. Germline V gives CDR1 SGHAT, CDR2 FQNNGV. CDR3 protein: CASSLAEWQEANYGYTF. CDR3 DNA sequence: TGTGCCAGCAGCTTAGCGGAATGGCAGGAGGCTAACTATGGCTACACCTTC.